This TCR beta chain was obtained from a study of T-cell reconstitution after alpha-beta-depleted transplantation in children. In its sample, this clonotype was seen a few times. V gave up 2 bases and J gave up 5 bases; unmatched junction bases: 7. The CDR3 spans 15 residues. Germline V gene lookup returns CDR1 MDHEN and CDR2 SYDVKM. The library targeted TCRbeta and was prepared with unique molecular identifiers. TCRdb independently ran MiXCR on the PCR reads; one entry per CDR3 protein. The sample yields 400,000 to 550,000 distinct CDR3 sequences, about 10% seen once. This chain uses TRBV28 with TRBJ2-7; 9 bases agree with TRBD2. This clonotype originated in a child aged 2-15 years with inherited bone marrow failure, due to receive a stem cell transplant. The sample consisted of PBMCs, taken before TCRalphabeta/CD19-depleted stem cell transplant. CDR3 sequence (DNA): TGTGCCAGCAGTTTACTAGCGGGAATGGTCGACGAGCAGTACTTC. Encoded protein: CASSLLAGMVDEQYF.